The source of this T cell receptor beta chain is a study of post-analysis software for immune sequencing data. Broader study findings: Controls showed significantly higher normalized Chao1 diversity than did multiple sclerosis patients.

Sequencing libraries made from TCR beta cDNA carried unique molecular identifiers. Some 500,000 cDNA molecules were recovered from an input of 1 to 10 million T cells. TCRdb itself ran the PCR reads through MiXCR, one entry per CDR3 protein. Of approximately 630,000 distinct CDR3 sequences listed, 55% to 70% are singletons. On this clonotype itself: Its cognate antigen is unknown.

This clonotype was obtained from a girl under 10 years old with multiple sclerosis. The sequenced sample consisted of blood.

CDR3 in DNA: TGTGCCAGTGGGACCGGGCGGGGGTACAATGAGCAGTTCTTC. It codes for CASGTGRGYNEQFF. The chain joins TRBV6-4 to TRBJ2-1; 7 bases agree with TRBD2. The V segment lost 9 bases and the J segment 4 bases; nucleotides outside the gene matches: 9. From germline, CDR1 is MRHNA and CDR2 SNTAGT. This CDR3 spans 14 amino acids.